This T cell receptor beta chain appears in the sequencing data of a study of TIL therapy for anti-PD-1-resistant metastatic lung cancer. Study in general: Tumors had a median PD-L1 proportion score of around 6%. Tumors carried a median 1.5 non-synonymous mutations per megabase.

Turning to this clone: Its specificity is unknown.

Study-level points and caveats: The cohort had more treatment-naive, never-smoker and oncogene-addicted patients than typical.

This was the immunoSEQ v3 assay. Sequenced by immunoSEQ multiplex PCR; TCRdb stores in-frame clones only, minus some. The sample records approximately 57,000 clones, about 81% being singletons. Specified time point: pre-treatment sample, taken before nivolumab and TIL therapy. This TCR was recovered from a person aged 25 to 85 with non-small cell lung cancer. This specimen was blood, taken at baseline.

CDR3 amino acids: CASSLAPGQGLRGTNEKLFF. CDR3 bases: TGTGCCAGCAGCTTAGCACCGGGACAAGGGTTAAGGGGGACTAATGAAAAACTGTTTTTT. The chain employs TRBV11-3 and TRBJ1-4, with D possibly TRBD1 on 6 matching bases. Germline V gene sequence: CDR1 SGHNT, CDR2 YENEEA. CDR3 length equals 20 residues. Trimming shortened V by 1 base and J by 2 bases, and 23 bases separated the two germline ends.